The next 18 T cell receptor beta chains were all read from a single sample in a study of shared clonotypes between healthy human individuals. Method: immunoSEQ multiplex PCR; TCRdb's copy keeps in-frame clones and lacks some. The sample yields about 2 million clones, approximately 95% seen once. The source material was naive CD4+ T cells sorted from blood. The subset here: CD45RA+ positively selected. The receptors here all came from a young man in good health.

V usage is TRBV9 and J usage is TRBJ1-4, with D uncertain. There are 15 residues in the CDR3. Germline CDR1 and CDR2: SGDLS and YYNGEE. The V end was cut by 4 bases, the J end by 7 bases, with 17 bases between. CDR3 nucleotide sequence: TGTGCCAGCAGCCTCAACGGGGAAATTGGTGAAAAACTGTTTTTT. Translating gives CASSLNGEIGEKLFF.

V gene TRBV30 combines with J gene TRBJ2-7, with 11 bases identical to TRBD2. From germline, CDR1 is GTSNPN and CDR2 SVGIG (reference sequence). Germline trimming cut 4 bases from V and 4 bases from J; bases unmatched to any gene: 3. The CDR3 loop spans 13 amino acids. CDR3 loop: CAWNLAGGYEQYF. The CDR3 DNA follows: TGTGCCTGGAATCTAGCGGGAGGTTACGAGCAGTACTTC. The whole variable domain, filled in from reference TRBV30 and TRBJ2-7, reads SQTIHQWPATLVQPVGSPLSLECTVEGTSNPNLYWYRQAAGRGLQLLFYSVGIGQISSEVPQNLSASRPQDRQFILSSKKLLLSDSGFYLCAWNLAGGYEQYFGPGTRLTVT.

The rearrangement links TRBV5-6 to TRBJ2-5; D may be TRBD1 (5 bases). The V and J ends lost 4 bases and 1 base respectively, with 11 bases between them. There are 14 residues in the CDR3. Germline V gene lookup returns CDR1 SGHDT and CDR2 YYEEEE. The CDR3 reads CASSRPGIQETQYF. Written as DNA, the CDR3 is TGTGCCAGCAGCAGACCAGGGATCCAAGAGACCCAGTACTTC.

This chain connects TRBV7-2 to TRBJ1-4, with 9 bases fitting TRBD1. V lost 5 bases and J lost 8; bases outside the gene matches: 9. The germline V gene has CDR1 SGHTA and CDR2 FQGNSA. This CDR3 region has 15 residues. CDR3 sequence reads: CASSQRTGVGEKLFF. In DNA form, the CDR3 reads TGTGCCAGCAGCCAAAGGACAGGGGTCGGGGAAAAACTGTTTTTT.

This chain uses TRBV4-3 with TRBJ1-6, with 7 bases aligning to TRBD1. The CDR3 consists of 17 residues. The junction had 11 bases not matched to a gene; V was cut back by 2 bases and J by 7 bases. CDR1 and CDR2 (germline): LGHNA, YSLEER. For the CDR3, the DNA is TGCGCCAGCAGCCAACATCCCTCCACAGGGGTCAATTCACCCCTCCACTTT. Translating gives CASSQHPSTGVNSPLHF.

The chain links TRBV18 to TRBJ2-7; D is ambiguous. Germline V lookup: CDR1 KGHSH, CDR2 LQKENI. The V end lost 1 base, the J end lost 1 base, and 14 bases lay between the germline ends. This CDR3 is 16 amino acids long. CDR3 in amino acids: CASSPHSPDNSYEQYF. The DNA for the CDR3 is TGTGCCAGCTCACCACACTCTCCCGACAATTCCTACGAGCAGTACTTC.

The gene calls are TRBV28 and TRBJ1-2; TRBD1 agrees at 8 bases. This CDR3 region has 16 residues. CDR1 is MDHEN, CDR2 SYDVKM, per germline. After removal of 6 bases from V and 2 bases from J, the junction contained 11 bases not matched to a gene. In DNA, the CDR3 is TGTGCCAGCAGACAGACAGGGGCCTCAAACAACTATGGCTACACCTTC. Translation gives CASRQTGASNNYGYTF.

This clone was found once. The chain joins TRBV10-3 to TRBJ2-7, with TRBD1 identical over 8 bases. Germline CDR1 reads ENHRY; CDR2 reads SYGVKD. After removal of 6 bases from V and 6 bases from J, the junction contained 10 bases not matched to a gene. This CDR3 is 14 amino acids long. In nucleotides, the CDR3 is TGTGCCATCAGAACGTGGACAGGGTCTGGCGAGCAGTACTTC. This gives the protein CAIRTWTGSGEQYF.

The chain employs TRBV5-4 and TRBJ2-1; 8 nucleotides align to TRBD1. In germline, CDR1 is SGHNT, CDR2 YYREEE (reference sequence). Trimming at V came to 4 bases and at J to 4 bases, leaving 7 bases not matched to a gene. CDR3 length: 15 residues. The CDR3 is CASSTTGGTYNEQFF. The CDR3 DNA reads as TGTGCCAGCAGCACCACAGGGGGGACATACAATGAGCAGTTCTTC.

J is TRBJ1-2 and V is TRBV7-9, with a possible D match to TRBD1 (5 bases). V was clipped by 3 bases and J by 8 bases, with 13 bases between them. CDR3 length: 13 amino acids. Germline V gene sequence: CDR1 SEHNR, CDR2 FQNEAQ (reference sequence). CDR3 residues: CASSFKGPEGYTF. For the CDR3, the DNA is TGTGCCAGCAGCTTTAAGGGGCCAGAAGGCTACACCTTC.

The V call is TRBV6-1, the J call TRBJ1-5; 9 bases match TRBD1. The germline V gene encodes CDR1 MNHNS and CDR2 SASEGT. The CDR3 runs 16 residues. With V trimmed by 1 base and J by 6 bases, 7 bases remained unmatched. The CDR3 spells CASSEVGQGWSQPQHF. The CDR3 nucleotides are TGTGCCAGCAGTGAAGTCGGACAGGGGTGGAGTCAGCCCCAGCATTTT.

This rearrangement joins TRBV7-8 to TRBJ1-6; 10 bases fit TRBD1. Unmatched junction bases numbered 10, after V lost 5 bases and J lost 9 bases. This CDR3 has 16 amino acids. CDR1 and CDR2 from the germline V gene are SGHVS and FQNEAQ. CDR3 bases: TGTGCCAGCAGCCCCACGGACAGGGGGTATTTTTCACCCCTCCACTTT. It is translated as CASSPTDRGYFSPLHF.

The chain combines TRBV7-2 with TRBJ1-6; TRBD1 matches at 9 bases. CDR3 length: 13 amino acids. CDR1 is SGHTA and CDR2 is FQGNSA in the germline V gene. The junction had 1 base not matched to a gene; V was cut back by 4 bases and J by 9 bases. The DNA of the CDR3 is TGTGCCAGCAGCTGGGACAGGGCTTCACCCCTCCACTTT. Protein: CASSWDRASPLHF. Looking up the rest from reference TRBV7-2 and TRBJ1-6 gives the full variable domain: GAGVSQSPSNKVTEKGKDVELRCDPISGHTALYWYRQSLGQGLEFLIYFQGNSAPDKSGLPSDRFSAERTGGSVSTLTIQRTQQEDSAVYLCASSWDRASPLHFGNGTRLTVT.

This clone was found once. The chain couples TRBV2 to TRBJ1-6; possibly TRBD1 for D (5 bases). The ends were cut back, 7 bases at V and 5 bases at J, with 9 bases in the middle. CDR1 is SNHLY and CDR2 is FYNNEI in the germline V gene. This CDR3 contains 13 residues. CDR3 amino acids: CASMQGNNSPLHF. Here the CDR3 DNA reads TGTGCCAGCATGCAGGGAAATAATTCACCCCTCCACTTT.

DNA for the CDR3: TGTGCCAGCAGCCCTAGGACTAGCGGGGAAGATACGCAGTATTTT. Its protein is CASSPRTSGEDTQYF. The rearrangement joins TRBV5-4 to TRBJ2-3; TRBD2 aligns across 12 bases. The V and J ends lost 4 bases and 5 bases, in that order; junction bases with no gene match: 5. The CDR3 is 15 amino acids. Germline V gene data show CDR1 as SGHNT and CDR2 as YYREEE (reference sequence).

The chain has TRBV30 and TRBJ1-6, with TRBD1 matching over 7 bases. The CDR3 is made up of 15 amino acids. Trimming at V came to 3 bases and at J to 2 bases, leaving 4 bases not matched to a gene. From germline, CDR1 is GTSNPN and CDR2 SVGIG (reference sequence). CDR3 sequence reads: CAWRAGTAYNSPLHF. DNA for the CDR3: TGTGCCTGGAGGGCAGGGACAGCCTATAATTCACCCCTCCACTTT.

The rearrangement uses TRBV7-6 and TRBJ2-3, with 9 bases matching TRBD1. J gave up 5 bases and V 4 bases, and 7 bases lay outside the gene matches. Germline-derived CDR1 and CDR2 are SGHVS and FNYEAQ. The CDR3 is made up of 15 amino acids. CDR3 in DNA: TGTGCCAGCAGCTCCGGGACAGGGAGAATAGATACGCAGTATTTT. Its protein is CASSSGTGRIDTQYF.

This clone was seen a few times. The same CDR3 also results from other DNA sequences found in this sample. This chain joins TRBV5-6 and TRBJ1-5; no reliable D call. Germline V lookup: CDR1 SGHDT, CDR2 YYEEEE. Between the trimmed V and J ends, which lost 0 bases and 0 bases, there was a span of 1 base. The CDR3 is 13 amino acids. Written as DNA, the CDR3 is TGTGCCAGCAGCTTGGGTAGCAATCAGCCCCAGCATTTT. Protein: CASSLGSNQPQHF.